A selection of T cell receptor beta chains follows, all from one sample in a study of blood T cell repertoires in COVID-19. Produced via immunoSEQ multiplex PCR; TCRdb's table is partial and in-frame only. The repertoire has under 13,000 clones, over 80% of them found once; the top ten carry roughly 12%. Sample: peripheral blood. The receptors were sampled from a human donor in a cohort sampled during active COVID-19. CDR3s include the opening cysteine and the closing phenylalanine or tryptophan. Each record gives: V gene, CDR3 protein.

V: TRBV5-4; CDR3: CASSPGRRSEQYF
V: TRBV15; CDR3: CATSRDRGGSYNEQFF
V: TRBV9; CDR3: CASSALSGTDTQYF
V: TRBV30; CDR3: CAWMGQGSSYEQYF
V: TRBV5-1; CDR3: CASTPGQTANYGYTF
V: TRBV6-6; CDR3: CASSYSTQQGNTIYF
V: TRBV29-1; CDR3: CSVAPDRPGEQYF
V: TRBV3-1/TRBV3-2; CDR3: CASSQDRRGREQYF
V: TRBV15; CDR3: CATSRDRRTLEGTEAFF
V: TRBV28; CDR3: CASSPGDHSGNTIYF
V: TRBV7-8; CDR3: CASSLGLAGNEQFF
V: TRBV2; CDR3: CASNPLITEAFF
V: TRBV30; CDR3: CAWSLTVNIQYF
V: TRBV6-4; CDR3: CASSDGLASTDTQYF
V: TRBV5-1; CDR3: CASSYLAGGPDGELFF
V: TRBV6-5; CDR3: CASSTGGGEQYF
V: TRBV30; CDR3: CAWRGTSGSGTDTQYF
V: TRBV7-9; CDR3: CASRTGDYGYTF
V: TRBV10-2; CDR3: CASSVLTSGIGTGELFF
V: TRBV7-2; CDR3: CASSFGSRRGSITEAFF
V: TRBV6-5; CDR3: CASSYSNRGTNEQFF
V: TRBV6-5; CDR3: CASSTGTSGKYEQYF
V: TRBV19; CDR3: CASSIQGWNEQYF
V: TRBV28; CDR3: CASRFPQGYNYGYTF
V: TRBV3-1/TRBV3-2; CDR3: CASSQIGGWNYGYTF
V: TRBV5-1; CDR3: CASSLRGSGRGNEKLFF
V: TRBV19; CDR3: CASSGAGRGNQPQHF
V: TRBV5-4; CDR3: CASSLQLAIEQFF
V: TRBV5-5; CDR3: CASSFDRGSYGYTF
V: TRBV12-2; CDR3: CASRSRGLSNQPQHF
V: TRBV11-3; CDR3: CASSARYAQPGELFF
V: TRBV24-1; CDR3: CATSDAGAGTGTYEQYF
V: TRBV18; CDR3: CASSPRAGNPYEQYF
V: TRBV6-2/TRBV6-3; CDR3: CASSPYPSFYMNTEAFF
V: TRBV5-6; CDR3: CASSPGLAGTYEQYF
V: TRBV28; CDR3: CASSTARGLAGGEQYF